This T cell receptor (beta chain) is drawn from a study of T cells in Graves' hyperthyroidism and ophthalmopathy (dated by TCRdb to the late 2010s). For the wider study: Peripheral blood was sampled at the time of initial diagnosis, prior to any treatment. To identify distinguishing TCR V-J signatures, a discovery cohort of about 100 patients was used, comprising 40 to 45 with Graves' ophthalmopathy and 55 to 65 with stable Graves' hyperthyroidism. Whether ophthalmopathy could be predicted prospectively was tested in an independent validation cohort made up of roughly 20 hyperthyroidism patients plus 17 patients who later progressed to ophthalmopathy. According to the paper, TCR Vbeta CDR3 sequencing was carried out on 120 to 150 peripheral blood samples, which came from 40 to 45 ophthalmopathy, fewer than 80 hyperthyroidism and about 17 progressor patients. In addition, the study compared T-cell repertoires in thyroid tissue and in blood from several Graves' hyperthyroidism patients. Once sampling was done, hyperthyroidism patients were given methimazole at a starting dose of 30 mg daily, whereas ophthalmopathy patients were given high-dose intravenous methylprednisolone. The 100 or so discovery patients were randomly divided into training and test sets at a 7:3 ratio. Study-wide findings and limitations: In cross-validation, a model built on a 13 V-J signature told ophthalmopathy apart from stable hyperthyroidism with just under 90% sensitivity and around 84% specificity, and in testing the same model reached 80%/75%. During validation, the model predicted progression to ophthalmopathy a median of around six months ahead of onset, with almost 71% sensitivity and under 85% specificity. Sample size was not statistically predetermined, and investigators were not blinded to group allocation. Most expanded thyroid clonotypes (frequency above 0.001) were also detected in blood, suggesting blood repertoires may reflect thyroid immune responses.

Trimming removed 4 bases from V and 0 bases from J; the gene matches leave 9 bases unexplained. CDR1 and CDR2 were assigned from the germline V gene as MNHEY and SVGEGT. The CDR3 goes from the cysteine to the phenylalanine over 17 residues. This entry keeps only the CDR3 DNA: 51 bases, framed from base 1. Moderately to severely active disease, a Clinical Activity Score of at least 3, a NOSPECS grade of at least 4, and a duration under 3 months were present in ophthalmopathy patients. Any patient with an uncontrolled infection, another autoimmune disease, pregnancy or lactation was excluded. Diagnoses were established on the basis of clinical symptoms, serum thyroxine and TRAb, thyroid ultrasound, and orbital computed tomography. PBMCs were isolated from roughly 10 ml of fresh peripheral blood by Ficoll-Paque density gradient centrifugation. Total RNA was extracted using Trizol reagent, and RNA quality was assessed on an Agilent 2100 Bioanalyzer.

The TCR beta CDR3 regions were amplified from RNA transcripts. A first-round RT-PCR of the TCR CDR3 used the HTBI primer set with the Qiagen OneStep RT-PCR kit. Libraries were constructed in a second round of multiplex PCR, after which size selection and purification were carried out. The libraries were sequenced on an Illumina HiSeq2000 using paired-end 100 bp reads. As for the original processing: SOAPnuke was used to process the raw data, throwing out any read that contained adapters or uncalled bases, had a mean Phred below 15, or lacked an exact constant-primer or identifier match. COPE v1.2.5 was used to merge the high-quality paired reads, and each unique nucleotide sequence was defined as a clonotype. Clonotypes were aligned to IMGT TRBV, TRBD and TRBJ reference segments using MiTCR v1.1. Only V-J combinations with frequency above 0.0001, covering about 99% of repertoires, were analysed. A TCS score was defined as the ratio of F50 (clonal expansion) to E x V (chaos), with BLOSUM62-based TCRdist applied between CDR3 peptides within each V-J. Welch's t-statistics and random forest reduced fewer than 550 V-J features to under 15, which were used in a naive Bayes classifier (R e1071). TCRdb's own reprocessing of the public reads used fastp at Q25 and MiXCR and kept productive beta chains. Rows merge per CDR3 protein into single entries with the most common DNA and genes. The V and J calls reflect TCRdb's pipeline rather than the authors' work. This sample has about 640,000 distinct CDR3 sequences in its table, and less than 25% of those were observed once. The ten top clones hold around a third of the sample.

There are many counts of this clonotype. It has no known antigen specificity. Base-call qualities are not available, and no considerably larger clone is one nucleotide away. The receptor was derived from a man aged 30-40 years with Graves' ophthalmopathy. Sequenced: blood. The V and J segments used are TRBV6-2 or TRBV6-3 and TRBJ1-5, with 7 bases in between that match TRBD1. The bases read TGTGCCAGCAGTTCCTCTGGCAGGGGGATTAGCAATCAGCCCCAGCATTTT. It specifies CASSSSGRGISNQPQHF.